This entry concerns a single T cell receptor (beta chain). What it binds is unknown. Donors comprised healthy HIV-negative adults lacking recent acute infections or vaccinations. Execution of the assay was at deep level. Evenly divided among several immunoSEQ plates was the genomic DNA of each subset. The repertoire was sequenced with immunoSEQ multiplex PCR; TCRdb's copy has only in-frame clones and lacks some. The table shows some 2,100,000 clones, with approximately 96% occurring only once. The sample is drawn from a study of shared clonotypes between healthy human individuals. Study results and limitations: Sampling involved blood alone; tissue repertoires likely differ.

This receptor was taken from a man aged 18 to 29 in good health. Source material: naive CD4+ T cells sorted from blood. The subset denotes: CD45RA+ positively selected.

For the CDR3, the DNA is TGTGCCAGCAGAGGGGACGTAAACACCGGGGAGCTGTTTTTT. This sequence encodes CASRGDVNTGELFF. The gene calls are TRBV2 and TRBJ2-2; D possibly matches TRBD1 or TRBD2 (5 bases each). V lost 6 bases and J 2 bases, leaving 10 bases between the germline ends. CDR1 and CDR2 (germline): SNHLY, FYNNEI. The CDR3 has 14 residues.